This T cell receptor (beta chain) was captured by sequencing in a study of chemoradiotherapy in HPV16-positive cancers. General study results and limits: Candidate HPV-specific clones and E7-related TCR motifs grew in tumor during treatment.

Germline V gene data show CDR1 as SGHTA and CDR2 as FQGNSA. Trimming took 3 bases from V and 0 from J, leaving 2 bases between them. This CDR3 spans 12 amino acids. As for this clone: Antigen: not known.

Repeated repertoire sampling spanned the course of chemoradiotherapy. Produced via immunoSEQ multiplex PCR; TCRdb's table is partial and in-frame only. The sample consists of around 16,000 clones, about four fifths of them appearing once. The rearrangement joins TRBV7-2 to TRBJ1-2, with D uncertain. This receptor was obtained from a human donor with HPV-associated anogenital cancer. This sample was taken from a patient who underwent chemoradiotherapy. CDR3 nucleotide sequence: TGTGCCAGCAGCTTTCCTAACTATGGCTACACCTTC. Translated: CASSFPNYGYTF.